This TCR beta chain was sequenced during a study of cytomegalovirus exposure and HLA in healthy donors. General study points: It was around 160 TCR beta chains that were listed as cytomegalovirus-associated. Per published reports, the classifier diagnosed cytomegalovirus status with high specificity and sensitivity. In the roughly 110 validation repertoires, just under 95% of cluster scores exceeded 0, per a later analysis.

In the case of this clone: Antigen: not known.

Sequencing was performed with immunoSEQ multiplex PCR; in TCRdb, only in-frame clones are kept and a portion is missing. The sample holds 140,000 or so clones, 80% to 95% seen once. The CDR3 covers 13 residues. Germline loops: CDR1 SGHTA, CDR2 FQGNSA. The V gene end was trimmed by 5 bases and the J gene end by 7 bases; junction bases not matched to a gene: 3. This TCR derives from a man between 18 and 35 years old in good health and CMV-seronegative. Sequencing input: PBMCs. The V and J genes are TRBV7-2 and TRBJ1-2; 11 bases agree with TRBD1. For the CDR3, the DNA is TGTGCCAGCAGCGTAGGACAGGGGGCTGGCTACACCTTC. As protein: CASSVGQGAGYTF.